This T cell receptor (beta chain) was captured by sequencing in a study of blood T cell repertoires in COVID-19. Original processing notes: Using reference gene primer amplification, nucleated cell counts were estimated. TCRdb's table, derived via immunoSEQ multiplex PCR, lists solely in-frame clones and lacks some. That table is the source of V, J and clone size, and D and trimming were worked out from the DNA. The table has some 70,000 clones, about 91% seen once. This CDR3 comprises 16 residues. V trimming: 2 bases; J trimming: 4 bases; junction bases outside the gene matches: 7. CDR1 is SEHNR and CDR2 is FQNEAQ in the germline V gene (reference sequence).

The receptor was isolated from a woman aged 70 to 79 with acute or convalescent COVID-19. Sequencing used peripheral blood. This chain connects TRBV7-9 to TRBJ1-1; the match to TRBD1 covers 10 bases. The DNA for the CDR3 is TGTGCCAGCAGCTTAATGGGACAGGGGAAGGGCACTGAAGCTTTCTTT. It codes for CASSLMGQGKGTEAFF. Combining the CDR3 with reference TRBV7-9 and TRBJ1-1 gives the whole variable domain DTGVSQNPRHKITKRGQNVTFRCDPISEHNRLYWYRQTLGQGPEFLTYFQNEAQLEKSRLLSDRFSAERPKGSFSTLEIQRTEQGDSAMYLCASSLMGQGKGTEAFFGQGTRLTVV.